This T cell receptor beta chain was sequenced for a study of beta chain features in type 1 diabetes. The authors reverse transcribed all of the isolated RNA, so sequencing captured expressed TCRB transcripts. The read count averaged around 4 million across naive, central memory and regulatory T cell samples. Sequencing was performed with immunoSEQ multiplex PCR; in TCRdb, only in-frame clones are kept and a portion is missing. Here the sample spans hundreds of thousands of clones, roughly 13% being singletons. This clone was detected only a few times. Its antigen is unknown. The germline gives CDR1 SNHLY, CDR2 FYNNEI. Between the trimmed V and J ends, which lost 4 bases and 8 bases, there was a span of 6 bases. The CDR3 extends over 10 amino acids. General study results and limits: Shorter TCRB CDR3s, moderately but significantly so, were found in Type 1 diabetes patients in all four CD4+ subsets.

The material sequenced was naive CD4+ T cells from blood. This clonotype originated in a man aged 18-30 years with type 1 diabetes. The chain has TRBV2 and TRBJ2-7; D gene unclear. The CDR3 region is CASSVTQQYF. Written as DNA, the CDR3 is TGTGCCAGCAGTGTAACCCAGCAGTACTTC.